The subject of this entry is one TCR beta chain. Its specific antigen is unknown. There are no base qualities to consult, and no much larger clone falls within one base. These data originate in a study of shared clonotypes between healthy human individuals (dated by TCRdb to about 2020). A note on the overall study: A couple of women and a few men aged 18 to 49 years were included in the cohort. For each donor, CD4 naive and CD4 memory were each given three plates, CD8 naive was given two plates, and CD8 memory was given one plate. To estimate repertoire size and how much clonotypes are shared between individuals, the study performed deep sequencing of blood TCR repertoires from five healthy adults. Libraries were prepared and TCR repertoires were sequenced by different laboratories using diverse techniques, in order to increase sequencing depth and limit assay-specific biases. Between about 0.9 and 10 billion PBMCs per donor were obtained by leukapheresis. The paper as a whole reports these results and caveats: Sampling was restricted to blood, and TCR repertoires in tissues likely differ from the TCR repertoires found in blood. Even with the large sequencing depth, rarefaction of the sorted-subset datasets indicated that sequencing was incomplete. Because the study included only a small number of donors, the genetic and exposure-history diversity represented was limited. Based on pairwise subsampling, the degree of clonotype sharing among donors was expected to be affected by sequencing depth. Larger estimated clonotype richness was generally found for naive subsets than for memory subsets. Sharing across several donors was observed for about 5% of naive CD4, about 3.2% of naive CD8, over 2% of memory CD4, and around 0.4% of memory CD8 clonotypes. Higher generation probabilities were observed for clonotypes shared by all four sorted-subset donors than for non-shared clonotypes.

The CDR3 measures 14 amino acids from cysteine to phenylalanine. CDR3 DNA is the only sequence kept; it has 42 bases, read in frame from the first base. CDR1 SGHRS and CDR2 YFSETQ were looked up in the germline V gene. V is clipped by 0 bases and J by 5 bases, and the sequence between their germline boundaries is 11 bases long. Using the deep immunoSEQ assay, TCR CDR3 regions were amplified from genomic DNA by multiplex PCR. Extracted genomic DNA from each cell subset was distributed evenly across all wells of several immunoSEQ 96-well plates, and each plate was treated as a replicate. Each replicate PCR for sorted subsets received around 200 ng genomic DNA, equal to about 29,000 T cell genomes. The purified libraries were quantified using a Qubit 3.0 fluorometer, sized with a Bioanalyzer 2100, and then quantified again using the KAPA Library Quantification kit. A separate single-read 150-cycle Illumina NextSeq 550 flow cell was used to sequence each immunoSEQ 96-well plate. Concerning the study's data processing: Because only junctional sequences without quality scores were contained in the immunoSEQ output, filtering matching that applied to full-length reads could not be performed. Sequences were annotated with PyIR, a Python wrapper for IgBLAST v1.9, and V/J genes and CDR3 were assigned using IMGT germline references. Reads were filtered out if the reads had weak V/J assignments (E-value above 1e-6), no CDR3, stop codons, out-of-frame junctions, or ambiguous translated residues. A V3J clonotype was defined by an identical inferred V gene, J gene, and CDR3 amino acid sequence. Percentage overlap between repertoires was computed as shared unique clonotypes divided by the size of the smaller repertoire. Three approaches were used to assess repertoire richness: RTK rarefaction, the Chao1 estimator, and Recon v2.1 estimates of unobserved clonotypes. Generation probabilities for all TCRbeta clonotypes obtained by the gDNA method from four donors were computed using OLGA. Drawn from immuneACCESS, this table holds only the in-frame rearrangements with V and J called that TCRdb kept. Clones are partly lost; checked studies trace under half to an unresolved V gene and leave the rest unexplained. The V and J calls and clone size were taken over from that table, and D and trimming were inferred from the DNA. The sample data list some 2 million clones, and 85% to 95% of these were observed just once. About 0.13% of the sample lies in the top ten.

The donors were healthy, HIV-negative adults with no recently reported acute infections or vaccinations. All donors were Caucasian adults living in Nashville, Tennessee, USA. CD4+ T cells were enriched by magnetic negative selection, after which naive cells were positively selected on CD45RA and the negative fraction was taken as the memory subset. After blood collection by leukapheresis, PBMCs were isolated using Ficoll-Histopaque density gradient centrifugation and then cryopreserved in the vapor phase of liquid nitrogen. Analytical flow cytometry was used to check the purity and quantity of each magnetically sorted T cell population. From each sorted fraction, genomic DNA was isolated and quantified by UV absorbance on a Nanodrop 2000c.

In this chain, TRBV5-1 is recombined with TRBJ2-5; TRBD2 could be the D gene, as 5 bases match. The receptor was isolated from a man between 18 and 35 years old in good health. The sample was naive CD4+ T cells sorted from blood. Taken with the paper, the label for cell subset or site translates to: CD45RA+ positively selected. CDR3 protein: CASSLDVREETQYF. The nucleotide sequence reads TGCGCCAGCAGCTTGGATGTGAGGGAGGAGACCCAGTACTTC.